A single sample gave rise to the 6 T cell receptor beta chains below, sequenced in a study of T cells in tumors after PD-1 blockade. The repertoire was sequenced with immunoSEQ multiplex PCR; TCRdb's copy has only in-frame clones and lacks some. Seen here are about 47,000 clones, just under 80% observed once, and the top ten hold roughly 17%. The sequencing used PBMCs, collected before anti-PD-1 treatment. Receptor source: a human donor with basal cell carcinoma.

The chain uses TRBV7-8 and TRBJ1-4; D is unresolved. Germline lookup yields CDR1 SGHVS and CDR2 FQNEAQ. The CDR3 has 15 amino acids. V dropped 1 base and J dropped 3 bases, with 9 bases sitting between them. CDR3 nucleotide sequence: TGTGCCAGCAGCTTAGGGTCGGCACCTAATGAAAAACTGTTTTTT. Protein: CASSLGSAPNEKLFF.

The chain has TRBV28 and TRBJ2-7, with D possibly TRBD2 on 6 matching bases. The length of the CDR3 is 14 residues. V lost 7 bases, J lost 2 bases, and 15 bases lay in between. Germline CDR1 MDHEN, CDR2 SYDVKM. In DNA, the CDR3 is TGTGCCAGCACCCCCCCCGGGAGACCCTACGAGCAGTACTTC. This codes for CASTPPGRPYEQYF.

The rearrangement joins TRBV6-1 to TRBJ2-7; no reliable D call. CDR3 length equals 13 residues. V was clipped by 1 base and J by 0 bases, with 4 bases between them. Germline CDR1 and CDR2: MNHNS and SASEGT. The CDR3 DNA sequence: TGTGCCAGCAGTGAAGGTCCCTCCTACGAGCAGTACTTC. Translation: CASSEGPSYEQYF.

The gene calls are TRBV25-1 and TRBJ2-5; D is tentatively TRBD1 or TRBD2 (5 bases each). The CDR3 loop spans 15 amino acids. The ends were cut back, 4 bases at V and 1 base at J, with 13 bases in the middle. Germline lookup yields CDR1 MGHDK and CDR2 SYGVNS. In DNA form, the CDR3 reads TGTGCCAGCAGTGTAAGGGCAGGGAGCCAAGAGACCCAGTACTTC. This encodes CASSVRAGSQETQYF.

The chain has TRBV6-6 and TRBJ1-1; TRBD1 agrees at 9 bases. This CDR3 spans 15 amino acids. The V gene's germline CDR1 is MNHNY and CDR2 SVGAGI (reference sequence). Trimming cost V 6 bases and J 1 base; bases outside gene matches: 6. Here the CDR3 DNA reads TGTGCCAGCAGCTCACAGGGGGCGAGGAACACTGAAGCTTTCTTT. It yields the protein CASSSQGARNTEAFF.

The chain couples TRBV5-1 to TRBJ1-6; no clear D. V was clipped by 6 bases and J by 0 bases, with 13 bases between them. The CDR3 has 16 amino acids. CDR1 SGHRS and CDR2 YFSETQ come from the germline V gene. The CDR3 here is CASKADGFSYNSPLHF. DNA of the CDR3: TGCGCCAGCAAGGCAGACGGATTCTCCTATAATTCACCCCTCCACTTT.